Listed below are T cell receptor beta chains from one sample, sequenced in a study of graft-versus-host responses after intestinal transplantation. Sequencing used immunoSEQ multiplex PCR; TCRdb keeps in-frame clones, though not all of them. The sample consists of about 88,000 clones, about 91% of them appearing once. These TCRs are of unknown antigen specificity. This material consisted of unstimulated CD4+ T cells sorted from spleen or lymph node cells, taken before transplant. The receptors were sampled from a human donor who was the organ donor for an intestinal transplant. Both conserved end residues are trimmed from each CDR3.

CDR3aa: ASRRDRVIYGYT
v_gene: TRBV5-1
j_gene: TRBJ1-2
len: 12

CDR3aa: ASSEHRVEGNQPQH
v_gene: TRBV6-1
j_gene: TRBJ1-5
len: 14

CDR3aa: ASSLVLAKETQY
v_gene: TRBV5-1
j_gene: TRBJ2-5
len: 12

CDR3aa: ASSRGQNYGYT
v_gene: TRBV5-4
j_gene: TRBJ1-2
len: 11

CDR3aa: ASSPIWADEQY
v_gene: TRBV18
j_gene: TRBJ2-7
len: 11

CDR3aa: ASRTQPERGRVYGYT
v_gene: TRBV5-1
j_gene: TRBJ1-2
len: 15

CDR3aa: ASSLEGAGYNEQF
v_gene: TRBV5-1
j_gene: TRBJ2-1
len: 13

CDR3aa: ASSLAGLAGHYEQY
v_gene: TRBV5-6
j_gene: TRBJ2-7
len: 14

CDR3aa: ASSLATTTGGANVLT
v_gene: TRBV5-8
j_gene: TRBJ2-6
len: 15

CDR3aa: ASSRQYMNTEAF
v_gene: TRBV11-1
j_gene: TRBJ1-1
len: 12

CDR3aa: AISNGQVYGYT
v_gene: TRBV10-3
j_gene: TRBJ1-2
len: 11

CDR3aa: ASSSQPGGTGELF
v_gene: TRBV19
j_gene: TRBJ2-2
len: 13

CDR3aa: ARNGGGLTDTQY
v_gene: TRBV28
j_gene: TRBJ2-3
len: 12

CDR3aa: ASSRGLAADTQY
v_gene: TRBV14
j_gene: TRBJ2-3
len: 12

CDR3aa: ASSPGGLDYNEQF
v_gene: TRBV21-1
j_gene: TRBJ2-1
len: 13

CDR3aa: ASSSTSARETQY
v_gene: TRBV11-2
j_gene: TRBJ2-5
len: 12

CDR3aa: ASSPPRPGGELF
v_gene: TRBV19
j_gene: TRBJ2-2
len: 12

CDR3aa: ASSSSGSTNNEQF
v_gene: TRBV6-1
j_gene: TRBJ2-1
len: 13

CDR3aa: ASSSRGRAPDTQY
v_gene: TRBV28
j_gene: TRBJ2-3
len: 13

CDR3aa: AWSVRRETQY
v_gene: TRBV30
j_gene: TRBJ2-5
len: 10

CDR3aa: ASGRRLAGGSRDEQF
v_gene: TRBV12-5
j_gene: TRBJ2-1
len: 15

CDR3aa: ASSLWGGSVSSYEQY
v_gene: TRBV28
j_gene: TRBJ2-7
len: 15

CDR3aa: ASSLNRGLGNQPQH
v_gene: TRBV7-8
j_gene: TRBJ1-5
len: 14

CDR3aa: AWSVHGLAQPQH
v_gene: TRBV30
j_gene: TRBJ1-5
len: 12

CDR3aa: ASSPLLLAGIDGKNIQY
v_gene: TRBV4-1
j_gene: TRBJ2-4
len: 17

CDR3aa: ASSVAGGRSGSSSYNEQF
v_gene: TRBV9
j_gene: TRBJ2-1
len: 18

CDR3aa: ASRGPGLDEQY
v_gene: TRBV6-6
j_gene: TRBJ2-7
len: 11

CDR3aa: ASSPRRQGDGYT
v_gene: TRBV18
j_gene: TRBJ1-2
len: 12

CDR3aa: ASSKVDDGGQGSYGYT
v_gene: TRBV21-1
j_gene: TRBJ1-2
len: 16

CDR3aa: ASSEARGSYGYT
v_gene: TRBV6-1
j_gene: TRBJ1-2
len: 12

CDR3aa: ASSALYGYT
v_gene: TRBV6-5
j_gene: TRBJ1-2
len: 9

CDR3aa: ASSPGTVQETQY
v_gene: TRBV4-2
j_gene: TRBJ2-5
len: 12

CDR3aa: ASSSGTAVVEDTQY
v_gene: TRBV27
j_gene: TRBJ2-3
len: 14

CDR3aa: SVGPGANTGELF
v_gene: TRBV29-1
j_gene: TRBJ2-2
len: 12

CDR3aa: ASSESGLDGGELF
v_gene: TRBV10-1
j_gene: TRBJ2-2
len: 13

CDR3aa: ASSYLGTNTYEQY
v_gene: TRBV28
j_gene: TRBJ2-7
len: 13

CDR3aa: ASSREIQRSEQY
v_gene: TRBV6-5
j_gene: TRBJ2-7
len: 12

CDR3aa: ASSTTTGAIYNEQF
v_gene: TRBV9
j_gene: TRBJ2-1
len: 14

CDR3aa: ASSASSGGVTDTQY
v_gene: TRBV6-1
j_gene: TRBJ2-3
len: 14

CDR3aa: ASSIRGSGNYEQY
v_gene: TRBV21-1
j_gene: TRBJ2-7
len: 13

CDR3aa: ASSKRDRGREAF
v_gene: TRBV7-9
j_gene: TRBJ1-1
len: 12

CDR3aa: ASSRTGVFYEQY
v_gene: TRBV14
j_gene: TRBJ2-7
len: 12

CDR3aa: ASSVLERGVNNEQF
v_gene: TRBV19
j_gene: TRBJ2-1
len: 14

CDR3aa: ASKRADTWNTEAF
v_gene: TRBV19
j_gene: TRBJ1-1
len: 13

CDR3aa: ASSPQVGDTEAF
v_gene: TRBV18
j_gene: TRBJ1-1
len: 12

CDR3aa: ASSIRPGGFSYNEQF
v_gene: TRBV19
j_gene: TRBJ2-1
len: 15

CDR3aa: AWSLPGHRRSEAF
v_gene: TRBV30
j_gene: TRBJ1-1
len: 13

CDR3aa: ASSPRLDPYNEQF
v_gene: TRBV7-8
j_gene: TRBJ2-1
len: 13